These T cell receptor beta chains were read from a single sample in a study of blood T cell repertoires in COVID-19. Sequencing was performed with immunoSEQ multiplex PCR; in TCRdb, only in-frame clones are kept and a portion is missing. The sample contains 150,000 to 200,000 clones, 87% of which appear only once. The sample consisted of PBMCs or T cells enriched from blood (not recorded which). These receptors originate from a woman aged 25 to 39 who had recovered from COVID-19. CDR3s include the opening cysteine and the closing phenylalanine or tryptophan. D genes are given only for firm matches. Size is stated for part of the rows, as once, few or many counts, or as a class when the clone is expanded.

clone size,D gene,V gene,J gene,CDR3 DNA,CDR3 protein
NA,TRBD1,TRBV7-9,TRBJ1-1,TGTGCCAGCAGCCGACTTTACGACAGGGGGCAGTTAGGGGGCACTGAAGCTTTCTTT,CASSRLYDRGQLGGTEAFF
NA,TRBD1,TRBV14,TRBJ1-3,TGTGCCAGCACGATTGGGACAGCTGGAAACACCATATATTTT,CASTIGTAGNTIYF
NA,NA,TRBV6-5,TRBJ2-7,TGTGCCAGCAGTTACGACAGGCCGTCCTACGAGCAGTACTTC,CASSYDRPSYEQYF
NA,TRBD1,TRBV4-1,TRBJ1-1,TGCGCCAGCAGCCCAACGGACGTGGACAGGGAAGCTTTCTTT,CASSPTDVDREAFF
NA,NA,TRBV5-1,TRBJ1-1,TGCGCCAGCAGCCTAACAGGTTTTAACACTGAAGCTTTCTTT,CASSLTGFNTEAFF
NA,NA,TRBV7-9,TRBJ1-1,TGTGCCAGCAGCTTAGGATTCAGGAACACTGAAGCTTTCTTT,CASSLGFRNTEAFF
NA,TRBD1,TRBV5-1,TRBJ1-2,TGCGCCAGCAACACGGGACAGGGGGATTACTATGGCTACACCTTC,CASNTGQGDYYGYTF
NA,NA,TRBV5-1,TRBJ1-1,TGCGCCAGCAGCTTGGTCGATCGGGTTTCCACTGAAGCTTTCTTT,CASSLVDRVSTEAFF
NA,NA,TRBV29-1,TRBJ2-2,TGCAGCGTTGAAGCAGGGGCCGGCGGGGAGCTGTTTTTT,CSVEAGAGGELFF
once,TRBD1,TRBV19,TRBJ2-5,TGTGCCAGTAGTAACCCCCGGGGACAGGGAGGAGAGACCCAGTACTTC,CASSNPRGQGGETQYF
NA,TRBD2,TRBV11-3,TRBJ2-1,TGTGCCAGCAGCTTAGCTAGCGGCAATGAGCAGTTCTTC,CASSLASGNEQFF
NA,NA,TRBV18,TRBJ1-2,TGTGCCAGCTCACCGGGAGATGGCTACACCTTC,CASSPGDGYTF
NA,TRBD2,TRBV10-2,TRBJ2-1,TGCGCCAGCAGTGAAGGCGGGGGGCTCTACAATGAGCAGTTCTTC,CASSEGGGLYNEQFF
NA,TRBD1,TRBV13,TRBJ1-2,TGTGCCAGCAGCGGCCCGGGACAGCCCTACACCTTC,CASSGPGQPYTF
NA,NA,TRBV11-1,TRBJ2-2,TGTGCCAGCAGCCAGAAGCGGACCGGGGAGCTGTTTTTT,CASSQKRTGELFF
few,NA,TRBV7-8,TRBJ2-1,TGTGCCAGCAGCCCGACACAGGCCGATGAGCAGTTCTTC,CASSPTQADEQFF